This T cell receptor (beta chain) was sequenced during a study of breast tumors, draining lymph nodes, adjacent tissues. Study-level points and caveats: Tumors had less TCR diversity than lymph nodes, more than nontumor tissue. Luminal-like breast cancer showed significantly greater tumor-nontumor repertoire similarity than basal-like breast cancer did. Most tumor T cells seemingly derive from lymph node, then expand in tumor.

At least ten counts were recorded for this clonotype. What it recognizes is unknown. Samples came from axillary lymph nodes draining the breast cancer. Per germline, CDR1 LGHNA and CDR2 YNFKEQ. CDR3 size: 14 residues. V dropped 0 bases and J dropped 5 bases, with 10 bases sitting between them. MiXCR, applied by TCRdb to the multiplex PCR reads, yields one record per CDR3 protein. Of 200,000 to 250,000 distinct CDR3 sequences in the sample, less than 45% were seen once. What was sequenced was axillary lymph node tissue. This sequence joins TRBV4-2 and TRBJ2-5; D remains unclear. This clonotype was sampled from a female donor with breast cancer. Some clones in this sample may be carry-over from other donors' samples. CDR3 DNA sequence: TGTGCCAGCAGCCAAGAGCATCTTCGGGAGACCCAGTACTTC. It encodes CASSQEHLRETQYF.